These 2 T cell receptor beta chains were all obtained from the same sample, sequenced in a study of T-cell reconstitution after alpha-beta-depleted transplantation in children. Unique molecular identifiers were used in preparing the TCRbeta library. MiXCR, applied by TCRdb to the PCR reads, yields one record per CDR3 protein. Of a few hundred thousand distinct CDR3 sequences detected, roughly 9.1% appear once; the ten largest clones hold approximately 7%. The source material was PBMCs, sampled before TCRalphabeta/CD19-depleted stem cell transplant. The receptors derive from a boy in the first two years of life with acute myeloid leukemia, due to receive a stem cell transplant.

This clonotype turned up a few times. The CDR3: CASSVLGGVTDTQYF. CDR3 DNA: TGTGCCAGCAGCGTTCTGGGGGGGGTCACAGATACGCAGTATTTT. The chain joins TRBV9 to TRBJ2-3; 7 bases agree with TRBD2. The CDR3 runs to 15 residues. The V gene's germline CDR1 is SGDLS and CDR2 YYNGEE. After removal of 2 bases from V and 2 bases from J, the junction contained 5 bases not matched to a gene.

This clonotype has at least ten counts. CDR3 nucleotides: TGTGCCAGCAGTTTATCAGGGGGGAACTACACCTTC. It translates to CASSLSGGNYTF. The rearrangement joins TRBV6-5 to TRBJ1-2; 7 bases agree with TRBD1. From germline, CDR1 is MNHEY and CDR2 SVGAGI. The CDR3 has 12 amino acids. Unmatched junction bases numbered 6, after V lost 4 bases and J lost 10 bases.